Listed below are T cell receptor beta chains from one sample, sequenced in a study of OX40 agonist ivuxolimab in advanced cancers. Data came from immunoSEQ multiplex PCR; TCRdb stores just in-frame clones and leaves some out. Seen here are over 90,000 clones, 70% to 90% observed once, and the top ten hold 5.5%. The source material was CD4+ or CD8+ T cells sorted from blood, sampled in a trial of the OX40 agonist ivuxolimab. Every receptor here comes from an adult with an advanced solid tumor such as melanoma, head and neck, liver or kidney cancer. CDR3s include the opening cysteine and the closing phenylalanine or tryptophan. A D gene is named only where the DNA matches it firmly. Clone size appears in some rows only: once, few, many, or a class for an expanded clone.

j_call,d_call,clone_size,v_call,cdr3_nt,cdr3_aa
TRBJ2-5,TRBD2,.,TRBV7-2,TGTGCCAGCAGCCCACGGACTAGCGGGGGCTGGGAGACCCAGTACTTC,CASSPRTSGGWETQYF
TRBJ2-2,TRBD2,.,TRBV2,TGTGCCGGCCGACTAGCGGGAAGGGAGCTGTTTTTT,CAGRLAGRELFF
TRBJ2-1,.,.,TRBV7-9,TGTGCCAGCAGCCCAATGGGATCCGAGCAGTTCTTC,CASSPMGSEQFF
TRBJ2-1,TRBD2,.,TRBV5-5,TGTGCCAGCAGCTTGTGGCTAGCGGGGGGCTATGAGCAGTTCTTC,CASSLWLAGGYEQFF
TRBJ1-1,.,.,TRBV6-1,TGTGCCAGCACCCCCTGGGGTCAGATGAACACTGAAGCTTTCTTT,CASTPWGQMNTEAFF
TRBJ1-1,.,once,TRBV25-1,TGTGCCAGCAGGAAAGGACAGAACACTGAAGCTTTCTTT,CASRKGQNTEAFF
TRBJ2-7,TRBD1,.,TRBV5-8,TGTGCCACCTCGTGGGACAGGACCCCAAGAAGGGTTAGCGAGCAGTACTTC,CATSWDRTPRRVSEQYF
TRBJ1-3,.,.,TRBV18,TGTGCCAGCTCACAAATTCCAGATCGGTCTGGAAACACCATATATTTT,CASSQIPDRSGNTIYF
TRBJ2-1,.,.,TRBV4-1,TGCGCCAGCAGCAGAGGGCCAGCGGGCTCCTACAATGAGCAGTTCTTC,CASSRGPAGSYNEQFF
TRBJ1-6,TRBD1,few,TRBV7-2,TGTGCCAGCAGCTACCGGACAGGGAATTCACCCCTCCACTTT,CASSYRTGNSPLHF
TRBJ1-4,.,.,TRBV19,TGTGCCAGTAGTACCCCCTGGCAGGGACGGGAAAAACTGTTTTTT,CASSTPWQGREKLFF
TRBJ2-2,.,.,TRBV30,TGTGCCTGGACAGTCCCAGGACAAAACACCGGGGAGCTGTTTTTT,CAWTVPGQNTGELFF
TRBJ1-6,.,few,TRBV7-9,TGTGCCAGCAGCTTAGACCGGGGGGGATCACCCCTCCACTTT,CASSLDRGGSPLHF
TRBJ1-1,.,.,TRBV21-1,TGTGCCAGCAGCACTTCTCCCGGGGGGGGCTTGAACACTGAAGCTTTCTTT,CASSTSPGGGLNTEAFF
TRBJ2-1,.,.,TRBV27,TGTGCCAGCAGTTATTCAGGGAGCGATGAGCAGTTCTTC,CASSYSGSDEQFF
TRBJ1-4,TRBD1,.,TRBV25-1,TGTGCCAGCAGTGGTATGGACAGGTCCAATGAAAAACTGTTTTTT,CASSGMDRSNEKLFF
TRBJ1-1,TRBD1,.,TRBV2,TGTGCCAGCATTAGGACAGGGAACACTGAAGCTTTCTTT,CASIRTGNTEAFF
TRBJ1-6,.,.,TRBV18,TGTGCCAGCTCACCCGATTTGAGCTCCTATAATTCACCCCTCCACTTT,CASSPDLSSYNSPLHF
TRBJ1-2,TRBD1,.,TRBV10-2,TGTGCCAGCCGGCAGGGGGACTATGGCTACACCTTC,CASRQGDYGYTF
TRBJ1-1,.,.,TRBV27,TGTGCCAGCAGTTCCCGAGGGGACACTGAAGCTTTCTTT,CASSSRGDTEAFF
TRBJ2-7,TRBD1,.,TRBV6-1,TGTGCCAGCAGTGAGTTAGGGGGCTACAGGGGTCGGGAGCAGTACTTC,CASSELGGYRGREQYF
TRBJ1-1,.,.,TRBV11-2,TGTGCCAGCACCGCTGGGGACCGAGGGGCTTTCTTT,CASTAGDRGAFF
TRBJ2-1,.,.,TRBV7-2,TGTGCCAGCAGCTTAGCGCATCAGGGTGAGCAGTTCTTC,CASSLAHQGEQFF
TRBJ2-7,TRBD1,once,TRBV5-6,TGTGCCAGCAGCTTGGGATGGGGAGGACAGGGCTACGAGCAGTACTTC,CASSLGWGGQGYEQYF
TRBJ1-1,.,.,TRBV6-1,TGTGCCACCCGACGGCAGAACACTGAAGCTTTCTTT,CATRRQNTEAFF
TRBJ2-1,TRBD2,.,TRBV9,TGTGCCAGCGGCGGGGGCGGGAGGAACCATGAGCAGTTCTTC,CASGGGGRNHEQFF
TRBJ2-5,.,once,TRBV25-1,TGTATCCGTAGGGGGGGCCCAGAGACCCAGTACTTC,CIRRGGPETQYF
TRBJ2-7,TRBD1,.,TRBV14,TGTGCCAGCAGCCGTTCTGGGGACAGAGCCTACGAGCAGTACTTC,CASSRSGDRAYEQYF
TRBJ1-3,.,.,TRBV7-2,TGTGCCAGCAGCCAAGCGGTGGCAGCCTCTGGAAACACCATATATTTT,CASSQAVAASGNTIYF
TRBJ1-2,.,.,TRBV5-6,TGTGCCAGCAGCTTTGGAGGGGGGCACTATGGCTACACCTTC,CASSFGGGHYGYTF
TRBJ2-3,.,.,TRBV10-3,TGTGCCATCAGTGAAGAGCGCTCAAGCCCAGATACGCAGTATTTT,CAISEERSSPDTQYF
TRBJ1-1,.,.,TRBV19,TGTGCCAGTAAGCGGGACAACCTGAACACTGAAGCTTTCTTT,CASKRDNLNTEAFF
TRBJ2-2,TRBD1,.,TRBV9,TGTGCCAGCAGCGTATTACCCAGGGGGCCGAACACCGGGGAGCTGTTTTTT,CASSVLPRGPNTGELFF
TRBJ1-3,.,.,TRBV4-1,TGCGCCAGCAGCCAAGATTCGAACCGAGCTCCAGGAGTCCGGGTAAACACCATATATTTT,CASSQDSNRAPGVRVNTIYF
TRBJ1-6,.,.,TRBV4-1,TGCGCCAGCAGCCAAGACACGGCAGCTCTCTCACCCCTCCACTTT,CASSQDTAALSPLHF
TRBJ1-3,TRBD1,.,TRBV4-2,TGTGCCAGCAGCCAAGAAGGGACAGACAGCACCTCTGGAAACACCATATATTTT,CASSQEGTDSTSGNTIYF
TRBJ2-6,TRBD1,.,TRBV7-8,TGTGCCAGCAGCCTAGGGACAGGGGGCTCTGGGGCCAACGTCCTGACTTTC,CASSLGTGGSGANVLTF
TRBJ2-3,.,.,TRBV6-5,TGTGCCAGCAGTTGGTTTCCGAAATCTAGCACAGATACGCAGTATTTT,CASSWFPKSSTDTQYF
TRBJ1-2,TRBD1,.,TRBV5-1,TGCGCCAGCAGCTTGACAGGGGACTATGGCTACACCTTC,CASSLTGDYGYTF
TRBJ2-5,TRBD2,.,TRBV7-2,TGTGCCAGCAGCCAAGGACTAGCCATAGAGACCCAGTACTTC,CASSQGLAIETQYF
TRBJ1-5,.,.,TRBV27,TGTGCCAGCAGTTTATCGTTCAGCTCCAATCAGCCCCAGCATTTT,CASSLSFSSNQPQHF